This T cell receptor beta chain was retrieved from a study of response to subunit inactivated influenza vaccine. TCRdb reanalysed the RT-PCR reads using MiXCR and keeps one entry per CDR3 protein. Among hundreds of thousands of distinct CDR3 sequences listed, about 15% were seen once. Germline CDR1 and CDR2: DFQATT and SNEGSKA (reference sequence). The J segment lost 8 bases and the V segment lost 2 bases, leaving 9 bases of the junction unmatched. This CDR3 contains 15 residues. This clonotype was sampled from a man over 45 who received an inactivated influenza vaccine. Here the sequenced sample was PBMCs from blood, taken 14 days before vaccination. The genes are TRBV20-1 and TRBJ2-1; 10 bases line up with TRBD1. The CDR3: CSARPGTGDSDEQFF. The CDR3 DNA sequence: TGCAGTGCTAGACCCGGGACAGGGGATTCGGATGAGCAGTTCTTC.